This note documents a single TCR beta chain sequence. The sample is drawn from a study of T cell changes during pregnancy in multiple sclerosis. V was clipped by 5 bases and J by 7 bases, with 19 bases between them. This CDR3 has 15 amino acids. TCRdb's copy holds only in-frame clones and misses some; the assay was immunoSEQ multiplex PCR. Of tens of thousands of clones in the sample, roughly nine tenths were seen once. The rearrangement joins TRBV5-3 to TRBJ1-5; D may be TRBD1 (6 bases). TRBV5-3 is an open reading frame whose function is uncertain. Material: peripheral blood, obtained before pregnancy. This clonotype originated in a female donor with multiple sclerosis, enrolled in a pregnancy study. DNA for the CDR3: TGTGCCAGAAGACCCACAGGGCGGATAGGACAGCCCCAGCATTTT. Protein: CARRPTGRIGQPQHF.